The 16 T cell receptor beta chains in this list originate from one sample, sequenced in a study of blood T cell repertoires in COVID-19. Profiled with immunoSEQ multiplex PCR; TCRdb holds only in-frame clones, not every one. The data hold under 400,000 clones, with around 88% observed a single time. Sample: peripheral blood. The receptors derive from a woman in her twenties or thirties with COVID-19, enrolled during active disease.

Only one count was recorded for this clone. The V gene is TRBV2, the J gene TRBJ2-1; a weak D match, TRBD1 (6 bases). Germline CDR1 SNHLY, CDR2 FYNNEI. This CDR3 has 13 residues. V was pared by 8 bases and J by 10 bases, with 18 bases between. This CDR3 reads CASEGDANGEQFF. For the CDR3, the DNA is TGTGCCAGCGAGGGGGACGCAAATGGGGAGCAGTTCTTC.

This clone is a singleton in its sample. The CDR3 region is CASRLRTGAPEAFF. The CDR3 DNA reads as TGTGCCAGCAGACTCCGGACAGGGGCCCCTGAAGCTTTCTTT. The J gene is TRBJ1-1, the V gene TRBV6-6; 9 bases match TRBD1. With 6 bases clipped from V and 6 bases from J, the junction kept 8 bases outside the gene matches. The germline V gene has CDR1 MNHNY and CDR2 SVGAGI (reference sequence). The CDR3 has 14 residues.

This clone was seen a single time. The chain recombines TRBV18 with TRBJ2-5, with D possibly being TRBD1 (5 bases). V was pared by 3 bases and J by 2 bases, with 10 bases between. CDR3 length equals 14 residues. Per the germline V gene, CDR1 is KGHSH and CDR2 is LQKENI. In DNA form, the CDR3 reads TGTGCCAGCTCACCTGCCAGGGATCAAGAGACCCAGTACTTC. Protein product: CASSPARDQETQYF.

The rearrangement joins TRBV5-4 to TRBJ2-6; TRBD1 is a possible D gene (6 bases). V was shortened by 4 bases and J by 0 bases, with 11 bases between the two germline ends. Germline V gene data show CDR1 as SGHNT and CDR2 as YYREEE (reference sequence). The CDR3 is 16 amino acids. DNA for the CDR3: TGTGCCAGCAGCGGAAGGGGGACCTCTGGGGCCAACGTCCTGACTTTC. This encodes CASSGRGTSGANVLTF. Using reference TRBV5-4 and TRBJ2-6 for the parts outside the CDR3, the full variable domain is ETGVTQSPTHLIKTRGQQVTLRCSSQSGHNTVSWYQQALGQGPQFIFQYYREEENGRGNFPPRFSGLQFPNYSSELNVNALELDDSALYLCASSGRGTSGANVLTFGAGSRLTVL.

The table lists this clone with a count of one. Other DNA sequences from this sample encode an identical CDR3 as well. The chain uses TRBV19 and TRBJ1-5, with TRBD1 matching 7 bases. The trim removed 0 bases at V and 7 bases at J, leaving 0 bases unmatched. CDR3 length equals 13 residues. Germline V lookup: CDR1 LNHDA, CDR2 SQIVND (reference sequence). The CDR3 DNA is TGTGCCAGTAGTATAGACAGGGGGCAGCCCCAGCATTTT. This sequence encodes CASSIDRGQPQHF.

This clone was seen just once. The V and J genes are TRBV9 and TRBJ1-3; TRBD1 matches at 9 bases. This CDR3 region has 15 residues. Germline CDR1 reads SGDLS; CDR2 reads YYNGEE. V trimming: 3 bases; J trimming: 1 base; junction bases outside the gene matches: 2. CDR3 region: CASSAGQGSGNTIYF. DNA of the CDR3: TGTGCCAGCAGCGCAGGACAGGGGTCTGGAAACACCATATATTTT. The whole variable domain, filled in from reference TRBV9 and TRBJ1-3, reads DSGVTQTPKHLITATGQRVTLRCSPRSGDLSVYWYQQSLDQGLQFLIQYYNGEERAKGNILERFSAQQFPDLHSELNLSSLELGDSALYFCASSAGQGSGNTIYFGEGSWLTVV.

There are a few counts of this clone. V usage is TRBV19 and J usage is TRBJ2-7, with 8 bases that match TRBD1. The CDR3 extends over 14 amino acids. Unmatched junction bases numbered 1, after V lost 2 bases and J lost 1 base. Per germline, CDR1 LNHDA and CDR2 SQIVND (reference sequence). This CDR3 reads CASSIQGASYEQYF. The CDR3 nucleotides are TGTGCCAGTAGTATACAGGGGGCTTCCTACGAGCAGTACTTC. The full variable domain, rest sourced from reference TRBV19 and TRBJ2-7, is DGGITQSPKYLFRKEGQNVTLSCEQNLNHDAMYWYRQDPGQGLRLIYYSQIVNDFQKGDIAEGYSVSREKKESFPLTVTSAQKNPTAFYLCASSIQGASYEQYFGPGTRLTVT.

The V call is TRBV6-5, the J call TRBJ1-6, with D possibly TRBD1 on 5 matching bases. The germline CDR1 and CDR2 sequences are MNHEY and SVGAGI. This CDR3 has 14 amino acids. Trimming cost V 6 bases and J 10 bases, with 16 bases left between them. CDR3: CASRKGGVGSPLHF. The CDR3 nucleotides are TGTGCCAGCAGGAAGGGAGGGGTTGGGTCACCCCTCCACTTT.

The chain joins TRBV7-3 to TRBJ2-2; D not certain. Germline-derived CDR1 and CDR2 are SGHTA and FQGTGA. Trimming removed 4 bases at V and 4 bases at J, with 4 bases between. This CDR3 region has 12 residues. DNA for the CDR3: TGTGCCAGCAGCTCCCGCACCGGGGAGCTGTTTTTT. This sequence encodes CASSSRTGELFF. The whole variable domain, remainder taken from reference TRBV7-3 and TRBJ2-2, is GAGVSQTPSNKVTEKGKYVELRCDPISGHTALYWYRQSLGQGPEFLIYFQGTGAADDSGLPNDRFFAVRPEGSVSTLKIQRTERGDSAVYLCASSSRTGELFFGEGSRLTVL.

The genes are TRBV3-1 (or the pseudogene TRBV3-2) and TRBJ2-5; possibly TRBD2 for D (7 bases). This CDR3 spans 14 amino acids. CDR1 is LGHDT and CDR2 is YNNKEL in the germline V gene (reference sequence). With 2 bases removed from V and 3 bases from J, the gap between germline ends came to 10 bases. The CDR3 nucleotides read TGTGCCAGCAGCCAAAGGGGGGGCAAAGAGACCCAGTACTTC. Encoded protein: CASSQRGGKETQYF.

The genes are TRBV6-5 and TRBJ1-1, with D maybe TRBD1 (6 bases). Trimming shortened V by 4 bases and J by 3 bases, and 15 bases separated the two germline ends. The CDR3 extends over 15 amino acids. Per germline, CDR1 MNHEY and CDR2 SVGAGI. The CDR3 DNA reads TGTGCCAGCAGTTCCCCAGCCGGGACACACACTGAAGCTTTCTTT. Translated, it gives CASSSPAGTHTEAFF.

The chain carries TRBV18 and TRBJ2-1; 10 bases agree with TRBD2. V was clipped by 3 bases and J by 3 bases; unmatched bases: 5. This CDR3 has 16 residues. Germline V gene data show CDR1 as KGHSH and CDR2 as LQKENI. This CDR3 reads CASSPERGGLYNEQFF. In nucleotides, the CDR3 is TGTGCCAGCTCACCCGAGCGGGGGGGCCTCTACAATGAGCAGTTCTTC.

This clone was seen once. The CDR3 loop is CASSQTKGGAYEQYF. CDR3 coding DNA: TGCGCCAGCAGCCAAACCAAGGGGGGGGCCTACGAGCAGTACTTC. The chain carries TRBV4-3 and TRBJ2-7; D is possibly TRBD2 (7 bases). CDR3 size: 15 residues. CDR1 and CDR2 (germline): LGHNA, YSLEER. Trimming took 2 bases from V and 2 from J, leaving 13 bases between them.

This clone was detected only a few times. The rearrangement uses TRBV19 and TRBJ1-2; maybe TRBD1 (5 bases). Trimming cost V 9 bases and J 3 bases, with 20 bases left between them. The CDR3 has 15 residues. CDR1 and CDR2 from the germline V gene are LNHDA and SQIVND (reference sequence). As DNA, the CDR3 is TGTGCCAGCCGATATTCCCCCCCAGGGTACTATGGCTACACCTTC. Amino acid sequence: CASRYSPPGYYGYTF.

The chain has TRBV4-2 and TRBJ1-1, with 7 bases matching TRBD1. The V segment lost 1 base and the J segment 7 bases; nucleotides outside the gene matches: 6. This CDR3 region has 14 residues. CDR1 and CDR2 from the germline V gene are LGHNA and YNFKEQ. The CDR3: CASSQVGDSFEAFF. CDR3 DNA: TGTGCCAGCAGCCAAGTAGGGGACAGTTTTGAAGCTTTCTTT.

The chain combines TRBV28 with TRBJ1-6, with D maybe TRBD1 (5 bases). Germline V gives CDR1 MDHEN, CDR2 SYDVKM. This CDR3 region has 15 residues. Trimming left V 7 bases short and J 10 bases short, with 20 bases between. The CDR3 spells CASTKNRQGRSPLHF. The CDR3 DNA reads TGTGCCAGCACAAAAAATAGGCAGGGTCGGTCACCCCTCCACTTT. Looking up the rest from reference TRBV28 and TRBJ1-6 gives the full variable domain: DVKVTQSSRYLVKRTGEKVFLECVQDMDHENMFWYRQDPGLGLRLIYFSYDVKMKEKGDIPEGYSVSREKKERFSLILESASTNQTSMYLCASTKNRQGRSPLHFGNGTRLTVT.